The 30 T cell receptor beta chains reported below all come from one sample, sequenced in a study of neurological immune-mediated disorders. TCRdb called the 5' RACE reads again in MiXCR, with one record for every CDR3 protein. Of 55,000 to 70,000 distinct CDR3 sequences in the sample, more than 4.5% were seen once. Sequenced: PBMCs. These receptors were obtained from a human donor with multiple sclerosis. The donor label of this sample is uncertain.

This clonotype was recorded many times. The chain uses TRBV5-1 and TRBJ2-5; perhaps TRBD1 as D (5 bases). The CDR3 extends over 14 amino acids. Trimming took off 2 bases at V and 3 bases at J, with 11 bases between the two ends. Germline CDR1 reads SGHRS; CDR2 reads YFSETQ. CDR3 amino acids: CASSLRQPKETQYF. The CDR3 region has the DNA TGCGCCAGCAGCTTAAGACAGCCTAAAGAGACCCAGTACTTC.

This clonotype was recorded many times. The gene calls are TRBV5-1 and TRBJ2-1; D is uncertain. Trimming left V 4 bases short and J 8 bases short, with 19 bases between. The CDR3 spans 15 residues. Germline V gene data show CDR1 as SGHRS and CDR2 as YFSETQ. The CDR3 DNA sequence: TGCGCCAGCAGCCCGATAAAACTTCCTAGGGATGAGCAGTTCTTC. Its translation is CASSPIKLPRDEQFF. The full variable domain, rest sourced from reference TRBV5-1 and TRBJ2-1, is KAGVTQTPRYLIKTRGQQVTLSCSPISGHRSVSWYQQTPGQGLQFLFEYFSETQRNKGNFPGRFSGRQFSNSRSEMNVSTLELGDSALYLCASSPIKLPRDEQFFGPGTRLTVL.

This clonotype was recorded a few times. The CDR3: CASSLRGDETEAFF. CDR3 nucleotides: TGCGCCAGCAGCCTCAGGGGGGACGAAACTGAAGCTTTCTTT. The chain recombines TRBV5-1 with TRBJ1-1; 7 nucleotides agree with TRBD1. Germline V gene data show CDR1 as SGHRS and CDR2 as YFSETQ. This CDR3 region has 14 residues. The V segment lost 4 bases and the J segment 5 bases; nucleotides outside the gene matches: 8.

The chain combines TRBV2 with TRBJ2-3, with no clear D. Between the trimmed V and J ends, which lost 6 bases and 4 bases, there was a span of 8 bases. There are 12 residues in the CDR3. The V gene's germline CDR1 is SNHLY and CDR2 FYNNEI. The DNA of the CDR3 is TGTGCCAGCAGGCAGGACGCAGATACGCAGTATTTT. This translates into CASRQDADTQYF.

This clonotype was counted ten times or more. The chain has TRBV2 and TRBJ1-5; 8 bases are a match to TRBD1. Germline V gene data show CDR1 as SNHLY and CDR2 as FYNNEI. V dropped 5 bases and J dropped 3; count of bases not matched to a gene: 6. There are 15 residues in the CDR3. In DNA, the CDR3 is TGTGCCAGCAGTCGGGACAGGATGAACAATCAGCCCCAGCATTTT. This gives the protein CASSRDRMNNQPQHF. The whole variable domain, filled in from reference TRBV2 and TRBJ1-5, reads EPEVTQTPSHQVTQMGQEVILRCVPISNHLYFYWYRQILGQKVEFLVSFYNNEISEKSEIFDDQFSVERPDGSNFTLKIRSTKLEDSAMYFCASSRDRMNNQPQHFGDGTRLSIL.

This clonotype was found many times. The V call is TRBV15, the J call TRBJ1-1, with D possibly matching TRBD1 (5 bases). CDR3 length: 14 amino acids. CDR1 is LNHNV and CDR2 is YYDKDF in the germline V gene (reference sequence). V lost 7 bases and J lost 4, with 16 bases in between. CDR3 sequence reads: CATTWDFGSTEAFF. CDR3 in DNA: TGTGCCACCACCTGGGACTTTGGTAGCACTGAAGCTTTCTTT.

This clonotype was counted at least ten times. The chain combines TRBV20-1 with TRBJ2-7, with D possibly being TRBD1 (6 bases). The germline CDR1 and CDR2 sequences are DFQATT and SNEGSKA (reference sequence). Trimming took 3 bases from V and 3 from J, leaving 12 bases between them. The CDR3 is made up of 13 amino acids. This chain's CDR3 is CSASSPGDYEQYF. The CDR3 bases are TGCAGTGCTAGTTCTCCAGGGGACTACGAGCAGTACTTC.

This clonotype occurred many times. The chain employs TRBV15 and TRBJ1-3; TRBD1 aligns across 7 bases. Germline trimming cut 1 base from V and 0 bases from J; bases unmatched to any gene: 9. CDR1 LNHNV and CDR2 YYDKDF come from the germline V gene (reference sequence). CDR3 length: 18 amino acids. This CDR3 is CATSRAGGGSLSGNTIYF. The CDR3 bases are TGTGCCACCAGCAGAGCGGGAGGGGGCTCCCTCTCTGGAAACACCATATATTTT.

This clonotype was counted at least ten times. The gene calls are TRBV5-1 and TRBJ1-1, with D tentatively TRBD1 (6 bases). The CDR3 covers 13 residues. Germline V gene lookup returns CDR1 SGHRS and CDR2 YFSETQ. V dropped 5 bases and J dropped 1 base, with 9 bases sitting between them. Here the CDR3 DNA reads TGCGCCAGCAGATCACAGGGGAACACTGAAGCTTTCTTT. Its protein product is CASRSQGNTEAFF. Filled out from reference TRBV5-1 and TRBJ1-1, the complete variable domain reads KAGVTQTPRYLIKTRGQQVTLSCSPISGHRSVSWYQQTPGQGLQFLFEYFSETQRNKGNFPGRFSGRQFSNSRSEMNVSTLELGDSALYLCASRSQGNTEAFFGQGTRLTVV.

This clonotype showed up many times. The gene calls are TRBV6-1 and TRBJ1-1; a weak D match, TRBD1 (6 bases). There are 19 residues in the CDR3. Trimming took off 0 bases at V and 5 bases at J, with 25 bases between the two ends. Per germline, CDR1 MNHNS and CDR2 SASEGT. The CDR3 loop is CASSEASAGGRGGRTEAFF. CDR3 nucleotide sequence: TGTGCCAGCAGTGAAGCATCGGCAGGTGGCAGGGGCGGTCGGACTGAAGCTTTCTTT.

This clonotype was observed at least ten times. The V gene is TRBV20-1, the J gene TRBJ1-4; possible D gene TRBD1, 5 bases. Germline V CDR1 and CDR2: DFQATT, SNEGSKA (reference sequence). The V end was cut by 0 bases, the J end by 0 bases, with 14 bases between. There are 17 residues in the CDR3. The CDR3 region has the DNA TGCAGTGCTAGAGATTTTTGGGGCCTAGCAACTAATGAAAAACTGTTTTTT. Amino acid sequence: CSARDFWGLATNEKLFF.

This clonotype came up once. This rearrangement joins TRBV15 to TRBJ2-1, with TRBD2 matching over 13 bases. Trimming took 0 bases from V and 10 from J; bases not matched to a gene: 6. From germline, CDR1 is LNHNV and CDR2 YYDKDF (reference sequence). The CDR3 has 16 amino acids. The CDR3 sequence is CATSRDTGLAGVEQFF. The CDR3 nucleotides are TGTGCCACCAGCAGAGATACCGGACTAGCGGGGGTAGAGCAGTTCTTC.

This clonotype came up many times. The V call is TRBV20-1, the J call TRBJ1-1, with D possibly being TRBD1 (5 bases). The germline V gene has CDR1 DFQATT and CDR2 SNEGSKA (reference sequence). Trimming stripped 6 bases from V and 0 bases from J, with 11 bases between. The CDR3 consists of 13 residues. The CDR3 is CSAVTAVNTEAFF. The CDR3, as DNA: TGCAGTGCCGTGACAGCGGTGAACACTGAAGCTTTCTTT.

This clonotype was seen ten or more times. The V and J genes are TRBV20-1 and TRBJ2-1; D is undetermined. The CDR3 consists of 12 residues. In germline, CDR1 is DFQATT, CDR2 SNEGSKA (reference sequence). V was pared by 5 bases and J by 4 bases, with 9 bases between. The CDR3 loop reads CSAGRAYNEQFF. The DNA of the CDR3 is TGCAGTGCTGGTCGGGCATACAATGAGCAGTTCTTC.

This clonotype was counted at least ten times. The chain links TRBV5-1 to TRBJ2-3; 8 bases match TRBD2. The CDR3 loop spans 15 amino acids. The trim removed 4 bases at V and 3 bases at J, leaving 7 bases unmatched. Germline-derived CDR1 and CDR2 are SGHRS and YFSETQ. CDR3 in DNA: TGCGCCAGCAGCCCCGAGCGGGGGAGGACAGATACGCAGTATTTT. This translates into CASSPERGRTDTQYF. The whole variable domain, filled in from reference TRBV5-1 and TRBJ2-3, reads KAGVTQTPRYLIKTRGQQVTLSCSPISGHRSVSWYQQTPGQGLQFLFEYFSETQRNKGNFPGRFSGRQFSNSRSEMNVSTLELGDSALYLCASSPERGRTDTQYFGPGTRLTVL.

This clonotype has ten or more counts. This chain uses TRBV7-8 with TRBJ2-4; 8 positions match TRBD2. V trimming: 3 bases; J trimming: 15 bases; junction bases outside the gene matches: 13. The CDR3 runs to 14 residues. CDR1 SGHVS and CDR2 FQNEAQ come from the germline V gene. CDR3 in DNA: TGTGCCAGCAGCTTTGGCCCGGGGGGGGGCGCGGGGTACTTC. Translation gives CASSFGPGGGAGYF. Together with reference TRBV7-8 and TRBJ2-4, the CDR3 gives the full variable domain: GAGVSQSPRYKVAKRGQDVALRCDPISGHVSLFWYQQALGQGPEFLTYFQNEAQLDKSGLPSDRFFAERPEGSVSTLKIQRTQQEDSAVYLCASSFGPGGGAGYFGAGTRLSVL.

This clonotype has at least ten counts. The chain joins TRBV20-1 to TRBJ2-1; TRBD1 matches 8 bases. Germline lookup yields CDR1 DFQATT and CDR2 SNEGSKA (reference sequence). The junction had 4 bases not matched to a gene; V was cut back by 2 bases and J by 1 base. CDR3 length: 15 amino acids. In nucleotides, the CDR3 is TGCAGTGCTAGAAGGCAGGGGGCATCCTACAATGAGCAGTTCTTC. Amino acids: CSARRQGASYNEQFF.

Turning to this clonotype: This sequence may be a read error, since a much larger clone differs from it by one base. The CDR3 is CASSSLQVTAFF. Here the CDR3 DNA reads TGTGCCAGCAGCTCGTTACAGGTCACGGCTTTCTTT. The rearrangement joins TRBV11-2 to TRBJ1-1; a weak D match, TRBD1 (5 bases). CDR3 length: 12 amino acids. V lost 4 bases, J lost 11 bases, and 14 bases lay in between. Germline CDR1 SGHAT, CDR2 FQNNGV.

In this sample, this clonotype turned up many times. This chain joins TRBV4-2 and TRBJ2-2; the match to TRBD1 covers 8 bases. The CDR3 consists of 15 residues. V lost 3 bases and J lost 1; bases outside the gene matches: 1. Germline V gene sequence: CDR1 LGHNA, CDR2 YNFKEQ. CDR3 nucleotides: TGTGCCAGCAGCCAGACAGGGGAGAACACCGGGGAGCTGTTTTTT. This sequence encodes CASSQTGENTGELFF.

Many counts were recorded for this clonotype. This chain joins TRBV15 and TRBJ1-5; TRBD1 matches at 7 bases. J lost 0 bases, V lost 8 bases, and 7 bases had no gene match. This CDR3 is 15 amino acids long. In germline, CDR1 is LNHNV, CDR2 YYDKDF (reference sequence). The CDR3, as DNA: TGTGCCACCCGTCGGACAGGAAATAGCAATCAGCCCCAGCATTTT. This gives the protein CATRRTGNSNQPQHF.

This clonotype appeared many times. This chain connects TRBV20-1 to TRBJ1-1; D perhaps matches TRBD1 (6 bases). The ends were cut back, 4 bases at V and 0 bases at J, with 12 bases in the middle. The CDR3 loop spans 14 amino acids. Germline-derived CDR1 and CDR2 are DFQATT and SNEGSKA (reference sequence). The CDR3 DNA is TGCAGTGCTACAGCAGGGGCGTTGAACACTGAAGCTTTCTTT. Its protein product is CSATAGALNTEAFF.

This clonotype occurred many times. This rearrangement joins TRBV20-1 to TRBJ2-3; possible D gene TRBD2, 6 bases. Trimming took off 5 bases at V and 6 bases at J, with 12 bases between the two ends. This CDR3 is 12 amino acids long. The germline V gene encodes CDR1 DFQATT and CDR2 SNEGSKA (reference sequence). CDR3 protein: CSAWGAGDTQYF. The CDR3 DNA sequence: TGCAGTGCTTGGGGAGCGGGCGATACGCAGTATTTT.

The table lists this clonotype with many counts. V and J are TRBV20-1 and TRBJ2-3, with D uncertain. V lost 3 bases, J lost 0 bases, and 13 bases lay in between. The CDR3 contains 15 residues. The germline V gene encodes CDR1 DFQATT and CDR2 SNEGSKA (reference sequence). The CDR3 loop is CSASDHSASTDTQYF. The CDR3 DNA reads as TGCAGTGCTAGTGACCACAGTGCTAGCACAGATACGCAGTATTTT.

This clonotype was counted many times. In DNA form, the CDR3 reads TGCAGCGTTGGGGACAGGGGTTTGAATGAGCAGTTCTTC. Residues: CSVGDRGLNEQFF. This chain uses TRBV29-1 with TRBJ2-1; 10 positions agree with TRBD1. The CDR3 length is 13 residues. J was trimmed by 7 bases and V by 4 bases; bases with no gene match: 4. CDR1 SQVTM and CDR2 ANQGSEA come from the germline V gene.

This clonotype came up many times. This sequence joins TRBV11-2 and TRBJ1-6; 7 bases are shared with TRBD1. The germline V gene has CDR1 SGHAT and CDR2 FQNNGV. The CDR3 runs 14 residues. Losses at the gene ends were 5 bases for V and 5 bases for J; bases not matched to a gene: 3. This CDR3 is CASSLTGDNSPLHF. The CDR3 DNA is TGTGCCAGCAGCCTAACAGGGGATAATTCACCCCTCCACTTT.

This clonotype was recorded many times. The chain has TRBV20-1 and TRBJ2-3, with TRBD1 identical over 10 bases. CDR3 length: 14 amino acids. The germline V gene encodes CDR1 DFQATT and CDR2 SNEGSKA (reference sequence). The V and J ends lost 6 bases and 4 bases, in that order; junction bases with no gene match: 7. The CDR3 region is CSARQGARADTQYF. In nucleotides, the CDR3 is TGCAGTGCGAGACAGGGGGCGCGAGCAGATACGCAGTATTTT.

This clonotype was seen many times. The V call is TRBV6-1, the J call TRBJ1-5; D ambiguous. Trimming stripped 6 bases from V and 7 bases from J, with 16 bases between. CDR1 MNHNS and CDR2 SASEGT come from the germline V gene. CDR3 length: 14 residues. The CDR3 coding sequence is TGTGCCAGCAGCCCGCAGTTCATCGAGCAGCCCCAGCATTTT. Amino acids: CASSPQFIEQPQHF.

This clonotype was detected many times. The chain recombines TRBV10-3 with TRBJ2-6; D call uncertain. The germline gives CDR1 ENHRY, CDR2 SYGVKD. Deletions cut 7 bases from V and 0 bases from J, with 4 bases between. The CDR3 extends over 13 amino acids. The CDR3 protein is CAITDSGANVLTF. As DNA, the CDR3 is TGTGCCATCACTGACTCTGGGGCCAACGTCCTGACTTTC.

This clonotype was counted ten times or more. The V and J genes are TRBV5-1 and TRBJ2-1, with D maybe TRBD2 (5 bases). There are 16 residues in the CDR3. The germline CDR1 and CDR2 sequences are SGHRS and YFSETQ. The germline V and J ends were trimmed by 4 bases and 7 bases, with 21 bases remaining between them. Written as DNA, the CDR3 is TGCGCCAGCAGCCCCCAGCCGGTGGAGGCCCGGAATGAGCAGTTCTTC. It is translated as CASSPQPVEARNEQFF.

This clonotype has at least ten counts. The genes are TRBV12-3 or TRBV12-4 and TRBJ2-7; a possible D gene is TRBD1 (6 bases). Trimming pared 6 bases from V and 6 bases from J, leaving 18 bases between. The CDR3 is 14 residues long. In DNA form, the CDR3 reads TGTGCCAGCAGCGATACGATGGGGGCAGGCGAGCAGTACTTC. It is translated as CASSDTMGAGEQYF.